This T cell receptor beta chain was captured in a study of T cells in Graves' hyperthyroidism and ophthalmopathy. As for the study in general: Initial diagnosis, before any treatment, was when peripheral blood was collected.

This CDR3 is 20 amino acids long. CDR1 MNHNS and CDR2 SASEGT come from the germline V gene. Trimming cost V 6 bases and J 1 base; bases outside gene matches: 19. Amplification of TCR beta CDR3 regions used RNA as the template. HTBI primers were the set used in a first-round RT-PCR of the TCR CDR3. Each CDR3 protein is one row after TCRdb ran MiXCR on the multiplex PCR reads. The sample contains about half a million distinct CDR3 sequences, 16% of which appear only once. Patients affected by ophthalmopathy presented a Clinical Activity Score of at least 3, a NOSPECS grade of at least 4, and disease duration below 3 months. Those patients with uncontrolled infection, other autoimmune disease, pregnancy or lactation were excluded.

The sample comprised blood. V is TRBV6-1 and J is TRBJ2-1; TRBD1 agrees at 9 bases. The sequence derives from a woman under 40 with Graves' ophthalmopathy. The DNA of the CDR3 is TGTGCCAGCAGGGTGAATCCGGGACAGGGAGATCTTAAATCCTACAATGAGCAGTTCTTC. This gives the protein CASRVNPGQGDLKSYNEQFF.